This is a list of T cell receptor beta chains from one sample in a study of T cells in pancreatic ductal adenocarcinoma. Only in-frame clones appear in the TCRdb table, and some are missing; sequencing was by immunoSEQ multiplex PCR. There are 25,000 to 35,000 clones in the sample; 85% to 95% occur only once, and around 2.2% lies in the top ten. Input material: PBMCs. Receptors originate from a human donor with pancreatic ductal adenocarcinoma. Both conserved end residues are part of each CDR3. A D gene is named only where the DNA matches it firmly. Clone size is given for some rows only: seen once, a few or many times, or a class if the clone is expanded.

TRBD1	TRBV2	TRBJ2-7	-	CASSRTGYAEQYF	TGTGCCAGCAGTCGGACAGGGTATGCCGAGCAGTACTTC
-	TRBV5-1	TRBJ2-4	-	CASSSSKEQYF	TGCGCCAGCAGCTCATCGAAGGAACAGTACTTC
-	TRBV6-6	TRBJ2-7	-	CASRSVGGYEQYF	TGTGCCAGCAGGTCCGTAGGGGGCTACGAGCAGTACTTC
-	TRBV4-2	TRBJ1-1	-	CASSRKEAENTEAFF	TGTGCCAGCAGCCGAAAGGAGGCGGAAAACACTGAAGCTTTCTTT
TRBD1	TRBV5-6	TRBJ1-5	-	CASSTGQGQQPQHF	TGTGCCAGCAGCACGGGACAGGGCCAGCAGCCCCAGCATTTT
TRBD2	TRBV27	TRBJ2-7	once	CASRSLSSGRDEQYF	TGTGCCAGCAGATCCCTCTCTAGCGGTCGGGACGAGCAGTACTTC
-	TRBV7-9	TRBJ1-2	-	CASSLGRGDGYTF	TGTGCCAGCAGCTTAGGGAGGGGTGATGGCTACACCTTC
-	TRBV7-8	TRBJ2-2	-	CASSPTNHPTGELFF	TGTGCCAGCAGCCCGACTAACCACCCCACCGGGGAGCTGTTTTTT
-	TRBV4-2	TRBJ1-3	-	CASSQDQRAGMGNTIYF	TGTGCCAGCAGCCAAGATCAGCGGGCAGGGATGGGAAACACCATATATTTT
-	TRBV4-2	TRBJ1-2	-	CASSQDWGASDYGYTF	TGTGCCAGCAGCCAAGATTGGGGGGCGTCGGACTATGGCTACACCTTC
-	TRBV5-1	TRBJ2-7	-	CASSLARGAYEQYF	TGCGCCAGCAGCTTGGCCAGGGGCGCCTACGAGCAGTACTTC
-	TRBV5-1	TRBJ2-7	-	CASSLGPTLTYEQYF	TGCGCCAGCAGCTTGGGACCGACCTTGACATACGAGCAGTACTTC
TRBD1	TRBV28	TRBJ1-2	-	CASSSTGSYGYTF	TGTGCCAGCAGTTCGACAGGGAGTTATGGCTACACCTTC
-	TRBV2	TRBJ2-2	-	CASSGGMGPQTGELFF	TGTGCCAGCAGTGGGGGGATGGGCCCCCAGACCGGGGAGCTGTTTTTT
-	TRBV11-2	TRBJ1-1	-	CASSLVGSNTEAFF	TGTGCCAGCAGCTTAGTGGGATCGAACACTGAAGCTTTCTTT
TRBD1	TRBV6-6	TRBJ1-2	-	CASRAGTVDGYTF	TGTGCCAGCAGGGCAGGGACAGTAGATGGCTACACCTTC
-	TRBV4-2	TRBJ1-1	-	CASSRELNTEAFF	TGTGCCAGCAGCCGCGAGTTGAACACTGAAGCTTTCTTT
-	TRBV7-2	TRBJ1-4	-	CASRSRNDEKLFF	TGTGCCAGCAGGTCCCGAAACGATGAAAAACTGTTTTTT
-	TRBV7-8	TRBJ1-3	-	CASSLDISSGNTIYF	TGTGCCAGCAGCTTGGACATAAGCTCTGGAAACACCATATATTTT
-	TRBV20-1	TRBJ2-7	-	CSAEDSFEQYF	TGCAGTGCTGAGGACAGCTTCGAGCAGTACTTC
-	TRBV6-5	TRBJ2-3	-	CASSYQVIPTTDTQYF	TGTGCCAGCAGTTACCAAGTCATCCCAACTACAGATACGCAGTATTTT
-	TRBV11-3	TRBJ1-3	-	CASSFPPTGNTIYF	TGTGCCAGCAGCTTCCCGCCCACGGGAAACACCATATATTTT
-	TRBV27	TRBJ2-7	-	CASSFLGSYEQYF	TGTGCCAGCAGTTTCCTCGGAAGTTACGAGCAGTACTTC